The 18 T cell receptor beta chains given below trace back to one sample, sequenced in a study of Graves' ophthalmopathy and Graves' hyperthyroidism. For repertoire sequencing, the TCR beta CDR3 regions were amplified from RNA transcripts. HTBI primers were employed in first-round RT-PCR, then a second-round multiplex PCR followed. TCRdb re-called the multiplex PCR reads through MiXCR, storing one row per CDR3 protein. The table includes hundreds of thousands of distinct CDR3 sequences, 20% to 25% detected once. Sequencing used peripheral blood. Receptors were obtained from a woman between 50 and 59 years old with Graves' ophthalmopathy.

This clonotype showed up many times. The chain joins TRBV30 to TRBJ2-5; TRBD1 aligns across 8 bases. CDR1 is GTSNPN and CDR2 is SVGIG in the germline V gene (reference sequence). CDR3 length: 15 residues. Unmatched junction bases numbered 5, after V lost 1 base and J lost 1 base. DNA of the CDR3: TGTGCCTGGAGTGGGACAGGGCAACTCCAAGAGACCCAGTACTTC. Amino acid sequence: CAWSGTGQLQETQYF.

There are many counts of this clonotype. The chain is built from TRBV6-5 and TRBJ1-5, with TRBD1 identical over 8 bases. Trimming at V came to 0 bases and at J to 9 bases, leaving 4 bases not matched to a gene. Germline V gene lookup returns CDR1 MNHEY and CDR2 SVGAGI. This CDR3 has 14 amino acids. The CDR3 coding sequence is TGTGCCAGCAGTTACTCTCAGGGGGCTGGGCCCCAGCATTTT. Amino acid sequence: CASSYSQGAGPQHF.

In its sample, this clonotype was seen many times. The DNA for the CDR3 is TGTGCCTGGGAAACTCAGGGAAACACCATATATTTT. Residues: CAWETQGNTIYF. The J gene is TRBJ1-3, the V gene TRBV30; D is unclear. Germline V gene data show CDR1 as GTSNPN and CDR2 as SVGIG (reference sequence). The germline V and J ends were trimmed by 5 bases and 4 bases, with 9 bases remaining between them. CDR3 length equals 12 residues. The full variable domain, its missing parts supplied by reference TRBV30 and TRBJ1-3, is SQTIHQWPATLVQPVGSPLSLECTVEGTSNPNLYWYRQAAGRGLQLLFYSVGIGQISSEVPQNLSASRPQDRQFILSSKKLLLSDSGFYLCAWETQGNTIYFGEGSWLTVV.

This clonotype has ten or more counts. The V gene is TRBV7-3, the J gene TRBJ2-1; 9 nucleotides align to TRBD2. V was pared by 0 bases and J by 4 bases, with 7 bases of the junction left unmatched. CDR3 size: 17 residues. The germline CDR1 and CDR2 sequences are SGHTA and FQGTGA. The CDR3 sequence is CASSLTDAGGPYNEQFF. The CDR3 DNA follows: TGTGCCAGCAGCTTAACCGACGCGGGAGGGCCATACAATGAGCAGTTCTTC.

The chain has TRBV5-1 and TRBJ2-7; 7 bases agree with TRBD2. Per germline, CDR1 SGHRS and CDR2 YFSETQ. This CDR3 is built from 15 residues. V shed 1 base and J 7 bases; nucleotides not matched to a gene: 11. CDR3: CASSLTSARDLEQYF. For the CDR3, the DNA is TGCGCCAGCAGCTTGACTAGCGCCCGAGATTTGGAGCAGTACTTC.

This clonotype occurred many times. The V and J genes are TRBV30 and TRBJ2-5, with 9 bases that match TRBD2. Per the germline V gene, CDR1 is GTSNPN and CDR2 is SVGIG (reference sequence). The CDR3 has 16 amino acids. The V gene end was trimmed by 0 bases and the J gene end by 2 bases; junction bases not matched to a gene: 7. The CDR3 nucleotides are TGTGCCTGGAGTGTTAGCGGGAGAAGGGAACAAGAGACCCAGTACTTC. The encoded protein is CAWSVSGRREQETQYF.

This clonotype was picked up a small number of times. This chain's CDR3 is CASSLNPYTEAFF. Written as DNA, the CDR3 is TGTGCCAGCAGCTTAAACCCGTACACTGAAGCTTTCTTT. The chain couples TRBV7-8 to TRBJ1-1; no firm D call. Germline values: CDR1 SGHVS, CDR2 FQNEAQ. CDR3 length equals 13 residues. The V end was cut by 2 bases, the J end by 3 bases, with 7 bases between.

This clonotype appeared many times. For the CDR3, the DNA is TGTGCCATCAGACTAGCGGGAGGCTCCTACGAGCAGTACTTC. Protein sequence: CAIRLAGGSYEQYF. The V call is TRBV10-3, the J call TRBJ2-7, with 12 bases lining up with TRBD2. CDR3 length equals 14 residues. J lost 0 bases, V lost 6 bases, and 0 bases had no gene match. Germline V lookup: CDR1 ENHRY, CDR2 SYGVKD.

This clonotype has only a few counts. Given a much more abundant clone one base away, this may be a read error. The gene calls are TRBV20-1 and TRBJ1-1; D might be TRBD1 (5 bases). Germline V gene data show CDR1 as DFQATT and CDR2 as SNEGSKA (reference sequence). The CDR3 extends over 17 amino acids. CDR3 in DNA: TGCCGTGCTAGAGAAGGTGCGGGGCAGGGCATGAACACTGAAGCTTTCTTT. This gives the protein CRAREGAGQGMNTEAFF.

In its sample, this clonotype was seen many times. V is TRBV12-3 or TRBV12-4 and J is TRBJ2-7; TRBD2 matches 12 bases. The V and J ends lost 3 bases and 7 bases, in that order; junction bases with no gene match: 7. The CDR3 length is 15 residues. DNA for the CDR3: TGTGCCAGCAGTTTGTCTAGCGGGAGGGCTCGGGAGCAGTACTTC. This gives the protein CASSLSSGRAREQYF.

DNA for the CDR3: TGTGCCACAGGGGGTGGGGCGGGAGGGTCCTACGAGCAGTACTTC. As protein: CATGGGAGGSYEQYF. The chain joins TRBV28 to TRBJ2-7; TRBD2 matches 9 bases. V was pared by 10 bases and J by 1 base, with 11 bases of the junction left unmatched. This CDR3 comprises 15 residues. Germline values: CDR1 MDHEN, CDR2 SYDVKM.

This clonotype was seen at least ten times. CDR3 in DNA: TGTGCCAGCACCATTGGGGCTCCGGAGGAGACCCAGTACTTC. This gives the protein CASTIGAPEETQYF. The V call is TRBV7-8, the J call TRBJ2-5; perhaps TRBD1 as D (5 bases). CDR3 length equals 14 residues. The germline CDR1 and CDR2 sequences are SGHVS and FQNEAQ. Trimming left V 7 bases short and J 5 bases short, with 17 bases between.

This clonotype was picked up a small number of times. A clone one base away is much larger, so this may be a read error. This chain uses TRBV27 with TRBJ2-7, with 9 bases fitting TRBD1. V lost 6 bases to trimming and J lost 2 bases; unmatched junction nucleotides: 14. This CDR3 has 17 residues. CDR1 and CDR2 from the germline V gene are MNHEY and SMNVEV (reference sequence). CDR3 amino acids: CASRYVRAGTGTYEQYF. The CDR3 coding sequence is TGTGCCAGCAGATATGTTAGAGCGGGGACAGGGACCTACGAGCAGTACTTC.

V usage is TRBV20-1 and J usage is TRBJ2-7; D could derive from TRBD1 or TRBD2 (5 bases each). Germline V gene sequence: CDR1 DFQATT, CDR2 SNEGSKA (reference sequence). This CDR3 region has 16 residues. V was trimmed by 0 bases and J by 0 bases, leaving 15 bases between them. The CDR3 DNA is TGCAGTGCTAGAGATTGGGGCCGGGAAAGCTCCTACGAGCAGTACTTC. It is translated as CSARDWGRESSYEQYF.

The table lists this clonotype with a few counts. J is TRBJ2-6 and V is TRBV4-1; unclear D gene. Germline lookup yields CDR1 MGHRA and CDR2 YSYEKL. The CDR3 runs to 15 residues. Trimming took 1 base from V and 0 from J, leaving 4 bases between them. CDR3 in amino acids: CASSQVHSGANVLTF. CDR3 DNA sequence: TGCGCCAGCAGCCAAGTCCACTCTGGGGCCAACGTCCTGACTTTC.

A word on this clonotype: One junction end does not reproduce the germline sequence, and a read error may be involved. The chain carries TRBV7-2 and TRBJ2-1; D gene ambiguous. This CDR3 is 17 amino acids long. Germline CDR1 is SGHTA and CDR2 is FQGNSA. CDR3 residues: CASSPRLAVSSYNEQFF. The CDR3 DNA is TGTGCTAGCAGCCCCCGGCTGGCGGTCAGCTCCTACAATGAGCAGTTCTTC.

This chain links TRBV16 with TRBJ1-1; TRBD1 might be the D (5 bases). V lost 4 bases and J lost 11, with 20 bases in between. This CDR3 has 14 amino acids. Germline V gives CDR1 KGHSY, CDR2 FQNENV. CDR3 protein: CASSPGTLLAQAFF. The CDR3 DNA reads as TGTGCCAGCAGCCCCGGGACCCTCCTAGCGCAGGCTTTCTTT.

This clonotype was counted at least ten times. The chain has TRBV19 and TRBJ1-5; unclear D gene. CDR3 length: 17 amino acids. Germline V CDR1 and CDR2: LNHDA, SQIVND (reference sequence). Trimming took off 3 bases at V and 1 base at J, with 16 bases between the two ends. The CDR3 DNA sequence: TGTGCCAGTAGTATGCGGCAGCCCTCCCCAAGCAATCAGCCCCAGCATTTT. Encoded protein: CASSMRQPSPSNQPQHF.